Listed here is a single T cell receptor beta chain. These data come from a study of T-cell reconstitution after alpha-beta-depleted transplantation in children. The TCRbeta library was prepared with unique molecular identifiers. From the PCR reads, TCRdb called clonotypes with MiXCR, one entry per CDR3 protein. Of 500,000 to 600,000 distinct CDR3 sequences in the sample, approximately 32% were seen once. The sequencing here drew on PBMCs from the stem cell graft donor, taken from the stem cell graft. The TCR sequence derives from a human donor who donated a stem cell graft to a child with aplastic anemia.

In DNA, the CDR3 is TGTGCCACCAGTGATACCGACAATAGCAATCAGCCCCAGCATTTT. Amino acid sequence: CATSDTDNSNQPQHF. The chain carries TRBV24-1 and TRBJ1-5; D ambiguous. CDR3 size: 15 residues. Trimming stripped 3 bases from V and 0 bases from J, with 8 bases between. CDR1 is KGHDR and CDR2 is SFDVKD in the germline V gene.